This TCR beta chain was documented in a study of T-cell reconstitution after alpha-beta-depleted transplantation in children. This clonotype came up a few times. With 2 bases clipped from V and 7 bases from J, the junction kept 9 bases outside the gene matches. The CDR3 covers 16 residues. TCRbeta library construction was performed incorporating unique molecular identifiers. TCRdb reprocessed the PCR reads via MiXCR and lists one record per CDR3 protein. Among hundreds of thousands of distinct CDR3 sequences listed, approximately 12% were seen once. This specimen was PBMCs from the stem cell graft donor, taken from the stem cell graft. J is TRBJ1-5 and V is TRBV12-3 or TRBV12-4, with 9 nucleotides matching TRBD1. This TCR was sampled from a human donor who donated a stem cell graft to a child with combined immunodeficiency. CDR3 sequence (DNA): TGTGCCAGCAGTTTAACAACAGGGGGCTCGGGACAGCCCCAGCATTTT. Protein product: CASSLTTGGSGQPQHF.